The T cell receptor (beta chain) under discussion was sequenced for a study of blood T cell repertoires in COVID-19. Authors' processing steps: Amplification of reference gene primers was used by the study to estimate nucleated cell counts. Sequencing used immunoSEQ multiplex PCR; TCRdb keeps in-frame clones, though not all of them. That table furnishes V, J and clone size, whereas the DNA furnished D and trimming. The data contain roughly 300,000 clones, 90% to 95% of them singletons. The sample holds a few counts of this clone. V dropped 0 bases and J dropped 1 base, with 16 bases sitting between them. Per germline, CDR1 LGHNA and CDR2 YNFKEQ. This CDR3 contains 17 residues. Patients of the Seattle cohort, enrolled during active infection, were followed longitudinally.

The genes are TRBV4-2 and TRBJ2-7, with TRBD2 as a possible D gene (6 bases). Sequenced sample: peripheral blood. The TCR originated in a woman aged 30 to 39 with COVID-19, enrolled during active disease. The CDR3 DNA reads TGTGCCAGCAGCCAAGAAGAAGCGGGTCCGACTTCCTACGAGCAGTACTTC. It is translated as CASSQEEAGPTSYEQYF.